The clone carrying this TCR beta chain appeared a single time. The data are from a study of cytomegalovirus exposure and HLA in healthy donors. The CDR3 covers 13 residues. V gave up 0 bases and J gave up 2 bases, with 5 bases separating them. Germline V gene lookup returns CDR1 SGHAT and CDR2 FQDESV (reference sequence). Sequencing used immunoSEQ multiplex PCR; TCRdb keeps in-frame clones, though not all of them. Of tens of thousands of clones listed, 95% to 98% are singletons. What was sequenced was PBMCs. J is TRBJ2-7 and V is TRBV11-1, with no clear D. The TCR sequence derives from a woman aged 18-35 years in good health and CMV-seropositive. The CDR3 bases are TGTGCCAGCAGCTTAGCCCTAGCCTACGAGCAGTACTTC. Encoded protein: CASSLALAYEQYF.